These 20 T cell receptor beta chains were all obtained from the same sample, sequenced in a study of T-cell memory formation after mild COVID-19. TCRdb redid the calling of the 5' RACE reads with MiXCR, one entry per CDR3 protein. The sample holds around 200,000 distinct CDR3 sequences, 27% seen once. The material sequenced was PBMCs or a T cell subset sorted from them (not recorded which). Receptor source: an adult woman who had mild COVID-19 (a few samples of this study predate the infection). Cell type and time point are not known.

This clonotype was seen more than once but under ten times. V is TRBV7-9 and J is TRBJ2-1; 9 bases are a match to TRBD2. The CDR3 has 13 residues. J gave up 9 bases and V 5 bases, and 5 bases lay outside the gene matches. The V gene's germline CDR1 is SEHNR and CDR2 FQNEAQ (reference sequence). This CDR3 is CASSARTSVEQFF. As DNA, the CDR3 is TGTGCCAGCAGCGCCCGGACTAGCGTTGAGCAGTTCTTC. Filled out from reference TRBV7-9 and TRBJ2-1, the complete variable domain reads DTGVSQNPRHKITKRGQNVTFRCDPISEHNRLYWYRQTLGQGPEFLTYFQNEAQLEKSRLLSDRFSAERPKGSFSTLEIQRTEQGDSAMYLCASSARTSVEQFFGPGTRLTVL.

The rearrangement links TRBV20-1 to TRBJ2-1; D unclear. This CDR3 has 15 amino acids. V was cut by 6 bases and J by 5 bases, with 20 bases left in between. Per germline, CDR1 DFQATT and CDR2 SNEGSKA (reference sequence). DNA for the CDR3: TGCAGTGCCAAGATGGACGGATTACCAGACAATGAGCAGTTCTTC. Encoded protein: CSAKMDGLPDNEQFF.

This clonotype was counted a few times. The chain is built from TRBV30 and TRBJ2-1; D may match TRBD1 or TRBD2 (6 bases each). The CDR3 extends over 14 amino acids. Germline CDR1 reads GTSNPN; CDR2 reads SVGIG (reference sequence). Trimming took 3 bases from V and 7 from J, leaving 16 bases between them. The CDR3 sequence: CAWRAQGLGNEQFF. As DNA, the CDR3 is TGTGCCTGGAGGGCACAGGGACTTGGGAATGAGCAGTTCTTC.

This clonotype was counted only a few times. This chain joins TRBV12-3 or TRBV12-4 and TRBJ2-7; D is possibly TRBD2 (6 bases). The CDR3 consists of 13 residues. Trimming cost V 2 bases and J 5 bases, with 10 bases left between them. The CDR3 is CASSLRGTDEQYF. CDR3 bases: TGTGCCAGCAGTTTACGGGGGACGGACGAGCAGTACTTC.

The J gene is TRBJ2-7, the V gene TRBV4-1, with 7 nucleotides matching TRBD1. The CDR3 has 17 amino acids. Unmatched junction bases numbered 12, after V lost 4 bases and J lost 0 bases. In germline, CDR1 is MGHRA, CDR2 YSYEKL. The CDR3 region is CASSLAGLTGSSYEQYF. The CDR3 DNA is TGCGCCAGCAGCCTTGCTGGGTTGACAGGGAGCTCCTACGAGCAGTACTTC.

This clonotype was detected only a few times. CDR3 sequence (DNA): TGTGCCAGCAGCTGGAACACCGGGGAGCTGTTTTTT. Residues: CASSWNTGELFF. The rearrangement links TRBV5-6 to TRBJ2-2; D remains ambiguous. CDR3 size: 12 residues. Germline CDR1 SGHDT, CDR2 YYEEEE. Trimming pared 3 bases from V and 1 base from J, leaving 1 base between.

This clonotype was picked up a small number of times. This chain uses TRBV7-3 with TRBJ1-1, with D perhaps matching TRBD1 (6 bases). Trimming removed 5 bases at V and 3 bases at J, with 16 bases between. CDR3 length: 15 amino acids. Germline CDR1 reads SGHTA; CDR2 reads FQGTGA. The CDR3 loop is CASSPSGKGDTEAFF. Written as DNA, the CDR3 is TGTGCCAGCAGCCCATCAGGGAAGGGGGACACTGAAGCTTTCTTT.

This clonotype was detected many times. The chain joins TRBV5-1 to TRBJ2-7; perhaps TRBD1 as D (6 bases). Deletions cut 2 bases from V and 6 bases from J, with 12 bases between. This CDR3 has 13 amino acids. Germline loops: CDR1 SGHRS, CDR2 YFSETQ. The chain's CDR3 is CASSFRGQSEQYF. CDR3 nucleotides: TGCGCCAGCAGCTTCCGCGGACAGTCCGAGCAGTACTTC.

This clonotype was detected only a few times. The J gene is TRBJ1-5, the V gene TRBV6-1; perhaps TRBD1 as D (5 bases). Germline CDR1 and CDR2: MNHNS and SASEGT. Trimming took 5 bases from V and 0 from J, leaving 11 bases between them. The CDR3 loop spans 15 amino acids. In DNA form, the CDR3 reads TGTGCCAGCAGTTCCGGGACGGCTAGCAATCAGCCCCAGCATTTT. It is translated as CASSSGTASNQPQHF.

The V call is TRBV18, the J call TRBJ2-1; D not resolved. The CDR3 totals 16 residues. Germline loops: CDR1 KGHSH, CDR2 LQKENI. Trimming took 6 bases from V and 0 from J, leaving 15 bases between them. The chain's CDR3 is CASSRGSDSSYNEQFF. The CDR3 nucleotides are TGTGCCAGCTCCCGAGGAAGCGATAGCTCCTACAATGAGCAGTTCTTC.

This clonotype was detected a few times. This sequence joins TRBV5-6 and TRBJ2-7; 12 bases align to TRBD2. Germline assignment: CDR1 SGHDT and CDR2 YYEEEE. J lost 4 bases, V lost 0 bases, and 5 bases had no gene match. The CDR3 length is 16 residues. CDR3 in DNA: TGTGCCAGCAGCTTGGCGACTAGCGGGAGAGTTTACGAGCAGTACTTC. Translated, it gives CASSLATSGRVYEQYF. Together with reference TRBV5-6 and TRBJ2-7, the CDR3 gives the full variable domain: DAGVTQSPTHLIKTRGQQVTLRCSPKSGHDTVSWYQQALGQGPQFIFQYYEEEERQRGNFPDRFSGHQFPNYSSELNVNALLLGDSALYLCASSLATSGRVYEQYFGPGTRLTVT.

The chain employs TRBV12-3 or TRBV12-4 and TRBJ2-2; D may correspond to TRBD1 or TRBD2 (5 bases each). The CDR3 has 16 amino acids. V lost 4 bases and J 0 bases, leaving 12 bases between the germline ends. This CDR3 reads CASSYPGPANTGELFF. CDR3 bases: TGTGCCAGCAGTTACCCGGGACCGGCGAACACCGGGGAGCTGTTTTTT.

The chain's CDR3 is CASSLRGRREAYNEQFF. The CDR3 nucleotides read TGTGCCAGCAGCTTAAGGGGAAGGCGGGAGGCCTACAATGAGCAGTTCTTC. V usage is TRBV7-3 and J usage is TRBJ2-1; 8 nucleotides line up with TRBD2. The V gene's germline CDR1 is SGHTA and CDR2 FQGTGA. This CDR3 region has 17 residues. The V and J ends lost 1 base and 2 bases, in that order; junction bases with no gene match: 7.

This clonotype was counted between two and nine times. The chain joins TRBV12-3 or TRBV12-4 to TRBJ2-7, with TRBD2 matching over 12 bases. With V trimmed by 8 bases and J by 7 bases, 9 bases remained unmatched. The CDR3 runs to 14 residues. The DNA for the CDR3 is TGTGCCAGCCGACTAGCGGGAGCACTGGGGGAGCAGTACTTC. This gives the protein CASRLAGALGEQYF.

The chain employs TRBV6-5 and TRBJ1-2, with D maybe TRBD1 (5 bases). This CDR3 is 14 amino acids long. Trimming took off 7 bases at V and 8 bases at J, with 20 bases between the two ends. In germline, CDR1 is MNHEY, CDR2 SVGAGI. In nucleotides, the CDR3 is TGTGCCAGCACCCTAAGGGACGGGGTAACGGGCTACACCTTC. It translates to CASTLRDGVTGYTF.

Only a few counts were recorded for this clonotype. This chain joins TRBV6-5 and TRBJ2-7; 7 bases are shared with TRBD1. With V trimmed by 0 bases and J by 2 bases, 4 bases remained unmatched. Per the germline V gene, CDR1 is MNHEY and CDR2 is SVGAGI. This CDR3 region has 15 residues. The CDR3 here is CASSYSTGIPYEQYF. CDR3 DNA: TGTGCCAGCAGTTACTCGACAGGGATCCCCTACGAGCAGTACTTC.

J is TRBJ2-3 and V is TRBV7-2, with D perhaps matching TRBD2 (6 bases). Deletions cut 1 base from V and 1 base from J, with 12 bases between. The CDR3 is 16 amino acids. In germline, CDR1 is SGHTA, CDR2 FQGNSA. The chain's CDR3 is CASSLEVGGGTDTQYF. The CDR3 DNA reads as TGTGCCAGCAGCTTAGAGGTCGGGGGAGGCACAGATACGCAGTATTTT.

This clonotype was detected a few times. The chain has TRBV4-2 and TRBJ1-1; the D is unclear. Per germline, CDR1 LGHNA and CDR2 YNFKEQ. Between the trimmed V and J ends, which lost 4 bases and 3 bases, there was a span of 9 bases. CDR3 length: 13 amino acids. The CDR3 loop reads CASSLRRDTEAFF. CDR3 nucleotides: TGTGCCAGCAGCCTTCGGAGGGACACTGAAGCTTTCTTT.

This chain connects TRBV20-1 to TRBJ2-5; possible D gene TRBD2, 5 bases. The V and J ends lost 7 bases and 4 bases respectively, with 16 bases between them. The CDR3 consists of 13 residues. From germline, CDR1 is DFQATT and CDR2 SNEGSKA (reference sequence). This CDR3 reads CSVETGVAETQYF. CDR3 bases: TGCAGTGTTGAGACCGGGGTGGCAGAGACCCAGTACTTC.

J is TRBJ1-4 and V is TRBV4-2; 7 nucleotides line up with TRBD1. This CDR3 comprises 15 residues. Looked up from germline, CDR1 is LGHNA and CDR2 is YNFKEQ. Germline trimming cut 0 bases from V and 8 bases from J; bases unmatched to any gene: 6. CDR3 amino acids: CASSQDPGGGEKLFF. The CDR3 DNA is TGTGCCAGCAGCCAAGATCCAGGGGGTGGAGAAAAACTGTTTTTT.